This T cell receptor beta chain was captured by sequencing in a study of T cells in localized non-small cell lung cancer. The CDR3 consists of 11 residues. From germline, CDR1 is GTSNPN and CDR2 SVGIG (reference sequence). V was cut by 4 bases and J by 6 bases, with 8 bases left in between. Produced via immunoSEQ multiplex PCR; TCRdb's table is partial and in-frame only. The table shows 8,800 or so clones, with under 55% occurring only once. V gene TRBV30 combines with J gene TRBJ2-3; unclear D gene. Sample: lymph node tissue, taken before any cancer treatment. The receptor's source is a woman aged 40 to 75 with stage I lung adenocarcinoma. As DNA, the CDR3 is TGTGCCTGGAACGTACCGGATACGCAGTATTTT. Translating gives CAWNVPDTQYF. Supplemented by reference TRBV30 and TRBJ2-3, the full variable domain reads SQTIHQWPATLVQPVGSPLSLECTVEGTSNPNLYWYRQAAGRGLQLLFYSVGIGQISSEVPQNLSASRPQDRQFILSSKKLLLSDSGFYLCAWNVPDTQYFGPGTRLTVL.